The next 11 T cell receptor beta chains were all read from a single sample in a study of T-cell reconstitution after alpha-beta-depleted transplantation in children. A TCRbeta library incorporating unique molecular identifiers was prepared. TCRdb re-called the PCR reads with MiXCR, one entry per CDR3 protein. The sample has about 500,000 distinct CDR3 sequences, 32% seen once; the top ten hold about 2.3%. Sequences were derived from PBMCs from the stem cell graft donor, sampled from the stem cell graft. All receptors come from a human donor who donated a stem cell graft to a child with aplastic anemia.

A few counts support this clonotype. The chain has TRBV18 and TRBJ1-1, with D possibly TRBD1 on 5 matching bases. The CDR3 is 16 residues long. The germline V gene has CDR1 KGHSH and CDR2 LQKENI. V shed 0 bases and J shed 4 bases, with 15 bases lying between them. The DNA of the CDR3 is TGTGCCAGCTCACCACCGCGTATGGGGGTCGGCACTGAAGCTTTCTTT. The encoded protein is CASSPPRMGVGTEAFF.

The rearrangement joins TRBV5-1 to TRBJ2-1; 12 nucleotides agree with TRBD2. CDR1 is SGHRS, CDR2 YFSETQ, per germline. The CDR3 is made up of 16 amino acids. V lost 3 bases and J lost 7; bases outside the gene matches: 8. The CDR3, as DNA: TGCGCCAGCAGCTGGTTGACTAGCGGGAGCTCGAATGAGCAGTTCTTC. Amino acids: CASSWLTSGSSNEQFF.

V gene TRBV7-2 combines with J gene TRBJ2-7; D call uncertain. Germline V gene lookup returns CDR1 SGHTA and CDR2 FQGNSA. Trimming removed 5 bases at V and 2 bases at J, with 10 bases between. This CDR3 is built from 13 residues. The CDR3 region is CASSAALAYEQYF. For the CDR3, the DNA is TGTGCCAGCAGCGCGGCCCTCGCCTACGAGCAGTACTTC.

CDR3 sequence (DNA): TGCGCCAGCAGCCCGCAACAGGGCCTGAACACTGAAGCTTTCTTT. Translation: CASSPQQGLNTEAFF. The V call is TRBV5-1, the J call TRBJ1-1, with D perhaps matching TRBD1 (6 bases). The CDR3 has 15 amino acids. V gave up 4 bases and J gave up 0 bases, with 13 bases separating them. Per germline, CDR1 SGHRS and CDR2 YFSETQ.

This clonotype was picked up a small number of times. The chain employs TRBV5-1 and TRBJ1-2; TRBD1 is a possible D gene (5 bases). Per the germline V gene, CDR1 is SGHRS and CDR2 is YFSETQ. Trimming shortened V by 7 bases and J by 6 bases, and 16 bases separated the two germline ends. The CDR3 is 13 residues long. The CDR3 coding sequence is TGCGCCAGCGGAAAGGACACATTTCATGGCTACACCTTC. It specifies CASGKDTFHGYTF. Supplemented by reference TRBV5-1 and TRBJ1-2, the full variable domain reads KAGVTQTPRYLIKTRGQQVTLSCSPISGHRSVSWYQQTPGQGLQFLFEYFSETQRNKGNFPGRFSGRQFSNSRSEMNVSTLELGDSALYLCASGKDTFHGYTFGSGTRLTVV.

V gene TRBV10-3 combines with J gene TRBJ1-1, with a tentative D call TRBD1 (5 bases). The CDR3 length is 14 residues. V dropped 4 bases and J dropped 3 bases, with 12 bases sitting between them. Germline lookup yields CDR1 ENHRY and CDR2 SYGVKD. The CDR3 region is CAISGPGPDTEAFF. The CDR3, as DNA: TGTGCCATCAGTGGCCCAGGGCCGGACACTGAAGCTTTCTTT.

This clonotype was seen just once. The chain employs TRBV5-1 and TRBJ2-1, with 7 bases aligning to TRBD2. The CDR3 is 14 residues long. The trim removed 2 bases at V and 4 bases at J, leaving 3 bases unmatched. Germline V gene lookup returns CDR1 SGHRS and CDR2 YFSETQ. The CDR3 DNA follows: TGCGCCAGCAGCTTTGCGGGGGAATACAATGAGCAGTTCTTC. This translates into CASSFAGEYNEQFF.

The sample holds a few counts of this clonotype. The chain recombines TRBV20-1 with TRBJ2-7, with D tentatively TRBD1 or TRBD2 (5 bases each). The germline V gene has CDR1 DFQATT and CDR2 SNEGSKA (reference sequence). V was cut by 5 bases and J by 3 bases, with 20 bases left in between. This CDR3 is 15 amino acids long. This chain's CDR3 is CSAHGAGTADYEQYF. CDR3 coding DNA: TGCAGTGCTCATGGGGCCGGGACCGCTGACTACGAGCAGTACTTC.

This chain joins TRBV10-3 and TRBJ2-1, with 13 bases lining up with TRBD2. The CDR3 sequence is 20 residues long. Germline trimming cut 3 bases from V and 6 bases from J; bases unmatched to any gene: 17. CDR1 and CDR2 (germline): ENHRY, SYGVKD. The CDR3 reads CAISDRTSGSLTTTSNEQFF. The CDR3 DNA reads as TGTGCCATCAGTGACCGGACTAGCGGGAGCTTGACTACAACTAGCAATGAGCAGTTCTTC.

Here the CDR3 reads CASSSPGTGIIAEFF. The CDR3 region has the DNA TGTGCCAGCAGCAGCCCCGGGACAGGGATTATTGCGGAGTTCTTC. The rearrangement uses TRBV12-3 or TRBV12-4 and TRBJ2-1, with 9 bases lining up with TRBD1. The CDR3 covers 15 residues. The V and J ends lost 6 bases and 14 bases, in that order; junction bases with no gene match: 17.

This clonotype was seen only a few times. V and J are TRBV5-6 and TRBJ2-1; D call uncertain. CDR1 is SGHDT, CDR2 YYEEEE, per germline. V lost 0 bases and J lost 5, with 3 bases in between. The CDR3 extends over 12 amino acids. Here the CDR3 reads CASSLANNEQFF. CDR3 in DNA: TGTGCCAGCAGCTTGGCCAACAATGAGCAGTTCTTC.